This T cell receptor beta chain was captured in a study of cytomegalovirus exposure and HLA in healthy donors. Notes on the study in general: In a later analysis, common viral pathogens appeared linked to several of the most significant clusters.

There are 14 residues in the CDR3. With 1 base removed from V and 6 bases from J, the gap between germline ends came to 10 bases. Germline-derived CDR1 and CDR2 are SGHTA and FQGNSA. It was with 60 Vbeta and 13 Jbeta primers that the PCR ran. Here immunoSEQ multiplex PCR was the method, and the copy in TCRdb shows in-frame clones only, minus some. The data contain 150,000 to 200,000 clones, 60% to 80% of them singletons. Turning to this clone: What it binds is unknown.

V usage is TRBV7-2 and J usage is TRBJ2-1; D is possibly TRBD2 (5 bases). This clonotype was obtained from a woman between 40 and 50 years old in good health and CMV-seropositive. The sequenced sample was PBMCs. The CDR3 reads CASSLEEAVNEQFF. The CDR3 nucleotides read TGTGCCAGCAGCTTAGAGGAGGCGGTCAATGAGCAGTTCTTC.